One T cell receptor (beta chain) is described in this entry. The J segment lost 1 base and the V segment lost 2 bases, leaving 11 bases of the junction unmatched. Germline V gene sequence: CDR1 SNHLY, CDR2 FYNNEI. The CDR3 is made up of 19 amino acids. The data were taken from a study of blood T cell repertoires in COVID-19. In the study overall: The United States, Italy and Spain provided the acute and convalescent COVID-19 samples. T cells, B-cell-depleted T cells, or PBMCs supplied cDNA or gDNA.

The authors' processing: From reference gene primer amplification, estimates of nucleated cell counts were derived. Data came from immunoSEQ multiplex PCR; TCRdb stores just in-frame clones and leaves some out. V and J calls and clone size are as listed in that table; D and trimming were resolved from the DNA. The table includes about 49,000 clones, around 90% detected once. The receptor was derived from a man aged 80 or over with acute or convalescent COVID-19. V and J are TRBV2 and TRBJ1-2; 12 positions match TRBD1. What was sequenced was peripheral blood. CDR3 coding DNA: TGTGCCAGCAGTGAACGACGAGGGACAGGGGGCCGGGGTAACTATGGCTACACCTTC. Translating it yields CASSERRGTGGRGNYGYTF.